This TCR beta chain was observed in a study of OX40 agonist ivuxolimab in advanced cancers. As for the study in general: Ivuxolimab is a fully human IgG2 antibody that activates OX40 (CD134). Every 2 weeks, patients received ivuxolimab intravenously, dosed at 0.01 to 10 mg/kg. Eligibility admitted prior anti-PD-1, anti-PD-L1 or anti-CTLA-4 therapy; 30% to 40% had some.

CDR3 length equals 13 residues. Germline V lookup: CDR1 SGHNT, CDR2 YYREEE (reference sequence). The V end lost 3 bases, the J end lost 5 bases, and 11 bases lay between the germline ends. Method: immunoSEQ multiplex PCR; TCRdb's copy keeps in-frame clones and lacks some. The data contain roughly 48,000 clones, about 85% of them singletons. The clonotype comes from an adult with an advanced solid tumor such as melanoma, head and neck, liver or kidney cancer. The sequenced sample was CD4+ or CD8+ T cells sorted from blood, obtained in a trial of the OX40 agonist ivuxolimab. The rearrangement uses TRBV5-4 and TRBJ2-5; D call uncertain. DNA for the CDR3: TGTGCCAGCAGCTACCGAGAGCTGGAGACCCAGTACTTC. Protein: CASSYRELETQYF. Full variable domain (missing parts from reference TRBV5-4 and TRBJ2-5): ETGVTQSPTHLIKTRGQQVTLRCSSQSGHNTVSWYQQALGQGPQFIFQYYREEENGRGNFPPRFSGLQFPNYSSELNVNALELDDSALYLCASSYRELETQYFGPGTRLLVL.